This entry lists 10 T cell receptor beta chains sequenced from one sample in a study of OX40 agonist ivuxolimab in advanced cancers. Sequencing was performed with immunoSEQ multiplex PCR; in TCRdb, only in-frame clones are kept and a portion is missing. The sample contains 65,000 to 95,000 clones, approximately 84% of which appear only once. The material was CD4+ or CD8+ T cells sorted from blood, obtained in a trial of the OX40 agonist ivuxolimab. These TCRs come from an adult with an advanced solid tumor such as melanoma, head and neck, liver or kidney cancer.

V usage is TRBV30 and J usage is TRBJ1-3, with 10 positions matching TRBD1. The V and J ends lost 0 bases and 9 bases, in that order; junction bases with no gene match: 11. Germline CDR1 and CDR2: GTSNPN and SVGIG (reference sequence). The CDR3 is 16 residues long. In nucleotides, the CDR3 is TGTGCCTGGAGTGTACCCGGGACAGGGGAATTCGGCACCATATATTTT. Amino acids: CAWSVPGTGEFGTIYF. The entire variable domain, with the rest obtained from reference TRBV30 and TRBJ1-3, is as follows: SQTIHQWPATLVQPVGSPLSLECTVEGTSNPNLYWYRQAAGRGLQLLFYSVGIGQISSEVPQNLSASRPQDRQFILSSKKLLLSDSGFYLCAWSVPGTGEFGTIYFGEGSWLTVV.

This clone is a singleton in its sample. V usage is TRBV2 and J usage is TRBJ2-7, with 9 bases matching TRBD1. V dropped 6 bases and J dropped 4; count of bases not matched to a gene: 7. The CDR3 is 14 residues long. Per germline, CDR1 SNHLY and CDR2 FYNNEI. CDR3: CASRGGQGLYEQYF. The DNA for the CDR3 is TGTGCCAGCAGAGGGGGACAGGGTCTTTACGAGCAGTACTTC.

The gene calls are TRBV19 and TRBJ2-7, with D maybe TRBD2 (6 bases). The V gene's germline CDR1 is LNHDA and CDR2 SQIVND (reference sequence). CDR3 length: 15 residues. Between the trimmed V and J ends, which lost 3 bases and 2 bases, there was a span of 14 bases. This CDR3 reads CASSIRTGVAYEQYF. The CDR3 DNA is TGTGCCAGTAGTATTCGTACGGGGGTAGCCTACGAGCAGTACTTC.

V usage is TRBV28 and J usage is TRBJ2-5, with D maybe TRBD1 (6 bases). Per germline, CDR1 MDHEN and CDR2 SYDVKM. The CDR3 has 12 residues. Trimming pared 10 bases from V and 2 bases from J, leaving 11 bases between. The CDR3 nucleotides are TGTGCCATCTCAGGGGTTCAAGAGACCCAGTACTTC. This gives the protein CAISGVQETQYF.

In regard to this clone: A much larger clone lies one base from this, so it may be a read error. The chain combines TRBV27 with TRBJ1-2, with a tentative D call TRBD1 (6 bases). Trimming left V 6 bases short and J 2 bases short, with 10 bases between. Germline V gives CDR1 MNHEY, CDR2 SMNVEV (reference sequence). The CDR3 totals 13 residues. CDR3 sequence: CASSFTGNYGYTF. CDR3 coding DNA: TGTGCCAGCAGCTTCACAGGGAACTATGGCTACACCTTC.

There are a few counts of this clone. The chain combines TRBV6-1 with TRBJ1-5; 9 bases align to TRBD1. Germline trimming cut 4 bases from V and 7 bases from J; bases unmatched to any gene: 8. This CDR3 spans 15 amino acids. CDR1 MNHNS and CDR2 SASEGT come from the germline V gene. The CDR3: CASSGDRDLRQPQHF. The DNA for the CDR3 is TGTGCCAGCAGTGGGGACAGGGACCTTCGGCAGCCCCAGCATTTT.

A note on this clone: The sample contains more than one DNA sequence encoding this CDR3. V gene TRBV2 combines with J gene TRBJ2-1, with D uncertain. This CDR3 contains 13 residues. Germline values: CDR1 SNHLY, CDR2 FYNNEI. V was pared by 2 bases and J by 4 bases, with 6 bases between. CDR3 bases: TGTGCCAGCAGTGAAATTCGGTACAATGAGCAGTTCTTC. Translating it yields CASSEIRYNEQFF.

This clone was recorded only once. The rearrangement links TRBV7-2 to TRBJ1-5; D remains unclear. Germline assignment: CDR1 SGHTA and CDR2 FQGNSA. There are 12 residues in the CDR3. The V gene lost 3 bases and the J gene lost 9 bases, with 9 bases spanning the gap. The CDR3 spells CASSFSGLPQHF. CDR3 nucleotides: TGTGCCAGCAGCTTTTCCGGTTTGCCCCAGCATTTT.

For the CDR3, the DNA is TGTGCCGACGCCAGCGGGAGGGCCGGGGATGAGCAGTTCTTC. The encoded protein is CADASGRAGDEQFF. J is TRBJ2-1 and V is TRBV5-4, with 10 bases that match TRBD2. J was trimmed by 8 bases and V by 10 bases; bases with no gene match: 12. Germline loops: CDR1 SGHNT, CDR2 YYREEE (reference sequence). This CDR3 comprises 14 residues. Variable domain in full (rest from reference TRBV5-4 and TRBJ2-1): ETGVTQSPTHLIKTRGQQVTLRCSSQSGHNTVSWYQQALGQGPQFIFQYYREEENGRGNFPPRFSGLQFPNYSSELNVNALELDDSALYLCADASGRAGDEQFFGPGTRLTVL.

As to this clone: The junction differs from germline at one of its ends, possibly a read error. This chain connects TRBV19 to TRBJ2-1, with 12 bases aligning to TRBD2. CDR3 length: 16 residues. Germline V gives CDR1 LNHDA, CDR2 SQIVND (reference sequence). This CDR3 is CASSTQGTSGRNKQFF. The CDR3 region has the DNA TGTGCCAGTAGTACTCAAGGGACTAGCGGGCGCAATAAGCAGTTCTTC.